This passage covers 27 T cell receptor beta chains from one sample sequenced in a study of regulatory T cells in long-lasting Graves disease. The sample's time point: newly diagnosed GD, antithyroid drugs for less than 3 months. Scientists built the TCR library using RNA that was extracted from PBMCs. CDR3-region Arm-PCR and iRepertoire HTBI primers produced the TCR beta libraries. TCRdb processed the multiplex PCR reads anew with MiXCR; each CDR3 protein has one entry. The data show approximately 470,000 distinct CDR3 sequences, with around 15% seen just once and 12% held by the top ten. These same records also appear under a second study, on T cells in Graves' hyperthyroidism and ophthalmopathy.

Sequenced here: peripheral blood mononuclear cells (PBMCs), sampled at new diagnosis, from a patient treated with antithyroid drugs. These TCRs come from a man aged 40-49 years with Graves disease.

J is TRBJ1-1 and V is TRBV7-2; possible D gene TRBD1, 6 bases. Germline V gene sequence: CDR1 SGHTA, CDR2 FQGNSA. This CDR3 region has 16 residues. V was pared by 5 bases and J by 0 bases, with 16 bases between. The CDR3 protein is CASSAGHQIVNTEAFF. The CDR3 DNA is TGTGCCAGCAGCGCGGGACACCAAATCGTGAACACTGAAGCTTTCTTT.

Many counts were recorded for this clonotype. The J gene is TRBJ2-1, the V gene TRBV29-1, with 9 bases identical to TRBD2. The CDR3 sequence is 17 residues long. Germline CDR1 reads SQVTM; CDR2 reads ANQGSEA. J was trimmed by 6 bases and V by 0 bases; bases with no gene match: 12. CDR3 DNA sequence: TGCAGCGTTGAAGATCCGGCTAGCGGGATTCTTGGCAATGAGCAGTTCTTC. This sequence encodes CSVEDPASGILGNEQFF.

In this sample, this clonotype turned up many times. V usage is TRBV6-1 and J usage is TRBJ2-3; possible D gene TRBD2, 5 bases. Germline CDR1 reads MNHNS; CDR2 reads SASEGT. V lost 6 bases and J lost 0, with 16 bases in between. CDR3 size: 16 residues. The CDR3: CASSAGFRTSTDTQYF. CDR3 sequence (DNA): TGTGCCAGCAGCGCCGGTTTCAGGACTAGCACAGATACGCAGTATTTT.

This clonotype has ten or more counts. The chain is built from TRBV6-1 and TRBJ2-2; D perhaps matches TRBD1 (6 bases). V was cut by 8 bases and J by 5 bases, with 15 bases left in between. The V gene's germline CDR1 is MNHNS and CDR2 SASEGT. The CDR3 consists of 14 residues. The CDR3 sequence is CASDNRDGTGELFF. CDR3 coding DNA: TGTGCCAGCGATAACAGGGATGGTACCGGGGAGCTGTTTTTT.

This clonotype was counted only a few times. V and J are TRBV12-5 and TRBJ2-6, with D uncertain. The CDR3 has 16 amino acids. Germline values: CDR1 LGHNT, CDR2 FRNRAP. The V end was cut by 2 bases, the J end by 0 bases, with 8 bases between. CDR3 residues: CASGLTTPSGANVLTF. The CDR3 DNA sequence: TGTGCTAGTGGTTTGACCACACCCTCTGGGGCCAACGTCCTGACTTTC.

This chain links TRBV5-1 with TRBJ2-3, with a possible D match to TRBD2 (8 bases). V was trimmed by 5 bases and J by 4 bases, leaving 20 bases between them. CDR3 size: 16 residues. Germline-derived CDR1 and CDR2 are SGHRS and YFSETQ. The CDR3 DNA is TGCGCCAGCAGGTCGGGACTAGGGGGCCCGGCAGATACGCAGTATTTT. Protein product: CASRSGLGGPADTQYF.

There are a few counts of this clonotype. The V gene is TRBV5-1, the J gene TRBJ1-1; 7 bases are shared with TRBD1. V lost 4 bases to trimming and J lost 3 bases; unmatched junction nucleotides: 9. Germline V gene sequence: CDR1 SGHRS, CDR2 YFSETQ. The CDR3 has 15 amino acids. The CDR3 reads CASSPRGRADTEAFF. The CDR3 bases are TGCGCCAGCAGCCCGAGGGGGCGCGCGGACACTGAAGCTTTCTTT.

This clonotype has ten or more counts. Here the CDR3 DNA reads TGCAGTGCTAGATCAGAAGAGACCCAGTACTTC. Amino acid sequence: CSARSEETQYF. The gene calls are TRBV20-1 and TRBJ2-5; D is uncertain. The CDR3 has 11 residues. Trimming cost V 2 bases and J 3 bases, with 4 bases left between them. Germline CDR1 reads DFQATT; CDR2 reads SNEGSKA (reference sequence).

There are many counts of this clonotype. J is TRBJ2-1 and V is TRBV7-3; 7 bases map to TRBD2. CDR3 size: 15 residues. The ends lost 4 bases at V and 5 bases at J; junction bases unmatched: 8. CDR1 and CDR2 from the germline V gene are SGHTA and FQGTGA. Here the CDR3 reads CASSSMSGENNEQFF. CDR3 nucleotide sequence: TGTGCCAGCAGCTCTATGAGCGGGGAAAACAATGAGCAGTTCTTC.

The J gene is TRBJ2-7, the V gene TRBV20-1, with TRBD2 identical over 11 bases. Germline CDR1 reads DFQATT; CDR2 reads SNEGSKA (reference sequence). After removal of 6 bases from V and 4 bases from J, the junction contained 11 bases not matched to a gene. CDR3 length: 15 residues. The CDR3 nucleotides read TGCAGTGCCGAGGGCCGCCGACTAGCGGGATACGAGCAGTACTTC. It yields the protein CSAEGRRLAGYEQYF.

This clonotype was counted between two and nine times. The rearrangement joins TRBV5-5 to TRBJ1-3; 11 bases align to TRBD1. Germline V CDR1 and CDR2: SGHKS, YYEKEE (reference sequence). The CDR3 is made up of 15 amino acids. The V gene end was trimmed by 3 bases and the J gene end by 6 bases; junction bases not matched to a gene: 5. The CDR3 region is CASSWGQGEANTIYF. The CDR3 coding sequence is TGTGCCAGCAGCTGGGGACAGGGGGAGGCAAACACCATATATTTT.

At least ten counts were recorded for this clonotype. The V call is TRBV18, the J call TRBJ2-2; D remains unclear. Germline lookup yields CDR1 KGHSH and CDR2 LQKENI. V lost 10 bases, J lost 10 bases, and 19 bases lay in between. This CDR3 comprises 13 residues. The DNA for the CDR3 is TGTGCCACCGTCAAATCGATAGGAGAGGAGCTGTTTTTT. This codes for CATVKSIGEELFF.

This clonotype was detected ten times or more. This rearrangement joins TRBV11-2 to TRBJ1-1; D ambiguous. In germline, CDR1 is SGHAT, CDR2 FQNNGV. The V and J ends lost 2 bases and 3 bases respectively, with 10 bases between them. The CDR3 covers 14 residues. The CDR3, as DNA: TGTGCCAGCAGCTTATTATCTCGGGACACTGAAGCTTTCTTT. This sequence encodes CASSLLSRDTEAFF.

This clonotype was observed a few times. This sequence joins TRBV20-1 and TRBJ1-5; D remains ambiguous. Per germline, CDR1 DFQATT and CDR2 SNEGSKA (reference sequence). The V end lost 2 bases, the J end lost 6 bases, and 14 bases lay between the germline ends. The CDR3 totals 14 residues. As DNA, the CDR3 is TGCAGTGCTAGAATCCCGACGTTGAGTCAGCCCCAGCATTTT. Residues: CSARIPTLSQPQHF.

This sequence joins TRBV6-2 or TRBV6-3 and TRBJ2-4, with 7 bases lining up with TRBD1. This CDR3 is built from 15 residues. Looked up from germline, CDR1 is MNHEY and CDR2 is SVGEGT. V lost 5 bases to trimming and J lost 11 bases; unmatched junction nucleotides: 15. The CDR3 bases are TGTGCCAGCAGTGAAGGGGGTGGGACAGCACGATTTCAGTACTTC. It encodes CASSEGGGTARFQYF.

Remarks on this clonotype: This likely traces to a read error, being one base from a far larger clone. The genes are TRBV11-3 and TRBJ2-7; the match to TRBD2 covers 10 bases. V was clipped by 5 bases and J by 2 bases; unmatched bases: 6. The germline CDR1 and CDR2 sequences are SGHNT and YENEEA. The CDR3 sequence is 15 residues long. The CDR3 region has the DNA TGTGCCAGCAGCCTCAGGACTAGCGGCACCTACGAGCAGTACTTC. Translated, it gives CASSLRTSGTYEQYF.

The table lists this clonotype with many counts. The chain employs TRBV7-2 and TRBJ2-1; weak D call: TRBD2 (6 bases). Per the germline V gene, CDR1 is SGHTA and CDR2 is FQGNSA. CDR3 length equals 16 residues. Trimming took 3 bases from V and 0 from J, leaving 12 bases between them. This chain's CDR3 is CASSFSPGLSYNEQFF. Here the CDR3 DNA reads TGTGCCAGCAGCTTTTCCCCGGGACTCTCCTACAATGAGCAGTTCTTC. Together with reference TRBV7-2 and TRBJ2-1, the CDR3 gives the full variable domain: GAGVSQSPSNKVTEKGKDVELRCDPISGHTALYWYRQSLGQGLEFLIYFQGNSAPDKSGLPSDRFSAERTGGSVSTLTIQRTQQEDSAVYLCASSFSPGLSYNEQFFGPGTRLTVL.

This clonotype was seen ten or more times. The V call is TRBV7-8, the J call TRBJ1-2; TRBD1 might be the D (5 bases). The CDR3 consists of 14 residues. The germline gives CDR1 SGHVS, CDR2 FQNEAQ. The V and J ends lost 2 bases and 4 bases respectively, with 11 bases between them. CDR3 in amino acids: CASSLNAGSYGYTF. Written as DNA, the CDR3 is TGTGCCAGCAGCTTAAACGCAGGGAGCTATGGCTACACCTTC. The variable domain in full, completed from reference TRBV7-8 and TRBJ1-2, reads GAGVSQSPRYKVAKRGQDVALRCDPISGHVSLFWYQQALGQGPEFLTYFQNEAQLDKSGLPSDRFFAERPEGSVSTLKIQRTQQEDSAVYLCASSLNAGSYGYTFGSGTRLTVV.

This clonotype was seen repeatedly, ten times or more. The chain is built from TRBV11-2 and TRBJ1-4; unclear D gene. This CDR3 spans 14 amino acids. Germline CDR1 reads SGHAT; CDR2 reads FQNNGV. The germline V and J ends were trimmed by 9 bases and 7 bases, with 18 bases remaining between them. The CDR3 sequence is CASSLRASGEKLFF. CDR3 in DNA: TGTGCCAGTTCGTTGCGGGCGTCGGGTGAAAAACTGTTTTTT.

The chain uses TRBV28 and TRBJ1-5, with TRBD1 matching 8 bases. Trimming at V came to 5 bases and at J to 2 bases, leaving 8 bases not matched to a gene. The CDR3 extends over 16 amino acids. Germline V lookup: CDR1 MDHEN, CDR2 SYDVKM. CDR3 protein: CASSHDRGHGNQPQHF. The CDR3 coding sequence is TGTGCCAGCAGTCATGACAGGGGACATGGCAATCAGCCCCAGCATTTT.

This clonotype was detected ten times or more. This sequence joins TRBV28 and TRBJ2-3; 8 nucleotides line up with TRBD2. This CDR3 region has 17 residues. Per germline, CDR1 MDHEN and CDR2 SYDVKM. V lost 5 bases to trimming and J lost 4 bases; unmatched junction nucleotides: 14. CDR3 residues: CASSHSVSGMRADTQYF. The CDR3 DNA reads TGTGCCAGCAGTCACTCCGTTAGCGGGATGAGAGCAGATACGCAGTATTTT.

This chain uses TRBV3-1 with TRBJ2-1; 9 bases match TRBD1. The junction had 17 bases not matched to a gene; V was cut back by 9 bases and J by 14 bases. The CDR3 loop spans 14 amino acids. Per germline, CDR1 LGHDT and CDR2 YNNKEL (reference sequence). CDR3 sequence: CASSNGQGIPQEFF. In DNA, the CDR3 is TGTGCCAGTAGTAACGGACAGGGGATCCCGCAGGAGTTCTTC.

The rearrangement links TRBV6-1 to TRBJ2-7; perhaps TRBD2 as D (6 bases). The CDR3 is 14 residues long. Trimming removed 8 bases from V and 2 bases from J, with 16 bases in between. Germline V gives CDR1 MNHNS, CDR2 SASEGT. The CDR3: CASSQRADPYEQYF. CDR3 DNA sequence: TGTGCCAGCTCCCAGCGGGCCGATCCCTACGAGCAGTACTTC.

This clonotype was counted at least ten times. The chain is built from TRBV19 and TRBJ2-3; TRBD1 matches at 7 bases. The CDR3 consists of 14 residues. CDR1 and CDR2 from the germline V gene are LNHDA and SQIVND (reference sequence). V lost 4 bases and J lost 6; bases outside the gene matches: 7. CDR3 sequence: CASSKGQLRDTQYF. The CDR3 bases are TGTGCCAGTAGTAAGGGACAGCTTAGGGATACGCAGTATTTT.

The V gene is TRBV7-3, the J gene TRBJ2-3, with 9 nucleotides matching TRBD2. This CDR3 comprises 14 residues. Germline trimming cut 5 bases from V and 7 bases from J; bases unmatched to any gene: 7. CDR1 and CDR2 from the germline V gene are SGHTA and FQGTGA. The CDR3 nucleotides are TGTGCCAGCAGCCCCGATAGCGGGAGCCATACGCAGTATTTT. Residues: CASSPDSGSHTQYF.

This clonotype has a count of ten or more. The rearrangement joins TRBV7-2 to TRBJ2-3; D possibly corresponds to TRBD2 (6 bases). V was pared by 5 bases and J by 1 base, with 13 bases between. CDR3 size: 15 residues. The germline CDR1 and CDR2 sequences are SGHTA and FQGNSA. This chain's CDR3 is CASSHGGSRTDTQYF. Here the CDR3 DNA reads TGTGCCAGCAGCCACGGGGGAAGTCGCACAGATACGCAGTATTTT.

J is TRBJ1-1 and V is TRBV6-1, with D possibly TRBD1 on 5 matching bases. The length of the CDR3 is 13 residues. CDR1 and CDR2 from the germline V gene are MNHNS and SASEGT. The germline V and J ends were trimmed by 6 bases and 4 bases, with 12 bases remaining between them. CDR3 sequence reads: CASSTRDRTEAFF. The CDR3 coding sequence is TGTGCCAGCAGCACCCGGGACCGCACTGAAGCTTTCTTT.